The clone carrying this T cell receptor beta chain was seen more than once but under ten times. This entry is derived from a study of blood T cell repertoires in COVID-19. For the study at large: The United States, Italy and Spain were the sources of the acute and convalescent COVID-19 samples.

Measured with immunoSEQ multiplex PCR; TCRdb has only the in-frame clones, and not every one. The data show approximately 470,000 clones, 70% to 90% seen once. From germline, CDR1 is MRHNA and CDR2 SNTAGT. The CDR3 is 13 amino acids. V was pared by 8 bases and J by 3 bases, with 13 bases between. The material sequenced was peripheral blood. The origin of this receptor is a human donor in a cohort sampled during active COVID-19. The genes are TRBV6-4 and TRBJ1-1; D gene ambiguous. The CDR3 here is CASRPSPDTEAFF. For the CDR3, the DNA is TGTGCCAGCCGTCCTTCCCCAGACACTGAAGCTTTCTTT.